The clone carrying this T cell receptor beta chain was seen repeatedly, ten times or more. V was shortened by 5 bases and J by 2 bases, with 6 bases between the two germline ends. CDR1 and CDR2 from the germline V gene are SQVTM and ANQGSEA. The CDR3 length is 11 residues. For TCRbeta, the library was prepared with unique molecular identifiers. MiXCR, applied by TCRdb to the PCR reads, yields one record per CDR3 protein. There are some 640,000 distinct CDR3 sequences in the sample; roughly 17% occur only once, and 0.85% to 1.3% lies in the top ten. The sample is drawn from a study of T-cell reconstitution after alpha-beta-depleted transplantation in children.

This sequence was found in a human donor who donated a stem cell graft to a child with acute myeloid leukemia. The rearrangement uses TRBV29-1 and TRBJ2-5; D remains ambiguous. The specimen comprised PBMCs from the stem cell graft donor, sampled from the stem cell graft. Written as DNA, the CDR3 is TGCAGCGTTATAGTGCAAGAGACCCAGTACTTC. Protein: CSVIVQETQYF.